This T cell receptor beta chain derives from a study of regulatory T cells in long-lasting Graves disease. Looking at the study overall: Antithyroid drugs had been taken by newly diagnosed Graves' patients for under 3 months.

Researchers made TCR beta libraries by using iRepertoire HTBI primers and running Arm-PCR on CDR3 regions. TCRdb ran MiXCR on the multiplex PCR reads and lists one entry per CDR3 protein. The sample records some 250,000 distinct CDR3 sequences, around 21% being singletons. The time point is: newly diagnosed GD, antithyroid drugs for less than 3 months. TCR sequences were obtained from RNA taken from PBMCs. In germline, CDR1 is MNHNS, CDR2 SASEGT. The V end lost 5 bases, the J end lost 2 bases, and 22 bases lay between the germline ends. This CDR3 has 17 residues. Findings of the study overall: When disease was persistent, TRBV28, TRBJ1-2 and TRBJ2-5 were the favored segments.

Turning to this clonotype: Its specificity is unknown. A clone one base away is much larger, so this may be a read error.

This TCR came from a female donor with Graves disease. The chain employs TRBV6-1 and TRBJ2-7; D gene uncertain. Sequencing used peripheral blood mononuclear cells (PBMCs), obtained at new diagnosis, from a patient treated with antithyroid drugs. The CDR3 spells CASSYPRWGESPYEQYF. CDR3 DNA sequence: TGTGCCAGCAGTTACCCCCGCTGGGGTGAGAGCCCCTACGAGCAGTACTTC.